A selection of T cell receptor beta chains follows, all from one sample in a study of OX40 agonist ivuxolimab in advanced cancers. Produced via immunoSEQ multiplex PCR; TCRdb's table is partial and in-frame only. The sample shows 79,000 or so clones, about 90% of them seen only once. The specimen was CD4+ or CD8+ T cells sorted from blood, collected in a trial of the OX40 agonist ivuxolimab. The receptors stem from an adult with an advanced solid tumor such as melanoma, head and neck, liver or kidney cancer. The CDR3 runs from the conserved cysteine through the conserved F or W. A D gene is named only where the DNA matches it firmly. The size entry is marked missing in some rows and otherwise reads once, few, many or a size class.

size	V	D	J	DNA	CDR3
.	TRBV7-2	.	TRBJ1-5	TGTGCCAGCAGCTTCTCTATCGTTCAGCCCCAGCATTTT	CASSFSIVQPQHF
.	TRBV7-9	.	TRBJ2-1	TGTGCCAGTAGTAATGAGCAGTTCTTC	CASSNEQFF
.	TRBV6-4	.	TRBJ2-7	TGTGCCAGCAGTGACCGTGAGGGTTTGGGCTACGAGCAGTACTTC	CASSDREGLGYEQYF
.	TRBV7-2	TRBD2	TRBJ2-5	TGTGCCAGCAGCTTCGACCTAGGACTAGCGAGATGGGAGACCCAGTACTTC	CASSFDLGLARWETQYF
.	TRBV9	.	TRBJ2-4	TGTGCCAGCAGCGATGCCGGGACCAGTAGGAACATTCAGTACTTC	CASSDAGTSRNIQYF
.	TRBV28	.	TRBJ2-3	TGTGCCAGCAGTGCCGAGGCCCCGTCCACAGATACGCAGTATTTT	CASSAEAPSTDTQYF
.	TRBV5-1	TRBD1	TRBJ2-7	TGCGCCAGCAGCATCGGACAGGGGGCTTCGCGCGAGCAGTACTTC	CASSIGQGASREQYF
.	TRBV4-1	TRBD2	TRBJ2-3	TGCGCCAGCAGCCACCTTAGCGGGAGGAGCACAGATACGCAGTATTTT	CASSHLSGRSTDTQYF
.	TRBV11-3	TRBD2	TRBJ2-3	TGTGCCAGCAGCTTGTCCGGGACTAGTCAGTATTTT	CASSLSGTSQYF
.	TRBV5-1	TRBD2	TRBJ2-7	TGCGCCAGCAGCCAGCAGGGTAGCGGGAGTGAGCAGTACTTC	CASSQQGSGSEQYF
.	TRBV10-2	.	TRBJ1-2	TGCGCCAGCAGTGAGTCGAGGGATATCCTCCATGGCTACACCTTC	CASSESRDILHGYTF
.	TRBV29-1	.	TRBJ2-7	TGCAGCGTTGAAGATCTTCCAGGCTCCGAGCAGTACTTC	CSVEDLPGSEQYF
.	TRBV7-9	.	TRBJ2-5	TGTGCCAGCAGAGGACAGCTCCAAGAGACCCAGTACTTC	CASRGQLQETQYF
.	TRBV5-1	TRBD2	TRBJ2-7	TGCGCCAGCAGGCAAGGACTAGCCGGGGACGAGCAGTACTTC	CASRQGLAGDEQYF
.	TRBV11-2	.	TRBJ1-3	TGTGCCAGCAGCTTAGTGGGGTCCCCTGGAAACACCATATATTTT	CASSLVGSPGNTIYF
.	TRBV5-6	TRBD1	TRBJ1-2	TGTGCCAGCGGGGACAGGGGGCCCTATGGCTACACCTTC	CASGDRGPYGYTF
.	TRBV21-1	.	TRBJ2-6	TGTGCCAGCAGCAAAACGTATCGGCAGGGTGGGGCCAACGTCCTGACTTTC	CASSKTYRQGGANVLTF
.	TRBV5-1	.	TRBJ2-3	TGCGCCAGCAGCTTGGTGGCTACTACGCAGTATTTT	CASSLVATTQYF
.	TRBV7-2	TRBD1	TRBJ2-5	TGTGCCAGCAGCAGACAGGGGGCGGTGGAGACCCAGTACTTC	CASSRQGAVETQYF
.	TRBV28	TRBD1	TRBJ1-2	TGTGCCAGCAGTCGGACAGGCTATGGCTACACCTTC	CASSRTGYGYTF
.	TRBV7-2	TRBD1	TRBJ1-2	TGTGCCAACAGGGGGCAAAAGGGCTACACCTTC	CANRGQKGYTF
.	TRBV4-1	TRBD2	TRBJ2-1	TGCGCCAGCAGCCAAGATAAGGGCCGAGCAGCGGGATATGAGCAGTTCTTC	CASSQDKGRAAGYEQFF
.	TRBV5-1	.	TRBJ1-2	TGCGCCAGCAGCTTGGGGCAGGGAAATTTTGACTACACCTTC	CASSLGQGNFDYTF
once	TRBV5-1	.	TRBJ2-2	TGCGCCAGCAGCTCAAGGGGAGGCACCGGGGAGCTGTTTTTT	CASSSRGGTGELFF
.	TRBV4-2	TRBD2	TRBJ2-1	TGTGCCAGCAGCCAAGCTAAGACTAGCGCCTTATACAATGAGCAGTTCTTC	CASSQAKTSALYNEQFF
.	TRBV30	TRBD1	TRBJ1-4	TGTGCCTGGAGTGAAAGAGGGGGCCATGAAAAACTGTTTTTT	CAWSERGGHEKLFF
.	TRBV28	.	TRBJ2-7	TGTGCCAGCAGTCTCGGGACACAATCGAACGAGCAGTACTTC	CASSLGTQSNEQYF
.	TRBV18	TRBD1	TRBJ2-2	TGTGCCAGCTCACCACCGAACAGGGGGCAATTCACCGGGGAGCTGTTTTTT	CASSPPNRGQFTGELFF
.	TRBV4-2	.	TRBJ1-4	TGTGCCAGCAGCCAAGTCGCACGGTTAGCCGTGGAGGAAAAACTGTTTTTT	CASSQVARLAVEEKLFF
.	TRBV5-6	.	TRBJ1-6	TGTGCCAGCAGCTTGCGGCAGAGCACACCCCTCCACTTT	CASSLRQSTPLHF
.	TRBV19	.	TRBJ2-6	TGTGCCAGTAGTAGACCAATTCCCCCGGATGGGGCCAACGTCCTGACTTTC	CASSRPIPPDGANVLTF
.	TRBV6-6	TRBD2	TRBJ2-7	TGTGCCAGCAGTTACGTCACTAGCGGGAGCGAGCAGTACTTC	CASSYVTSGSEQYF
.	TRBV10-3	.	TRBJ2-3	TGTGCCATCAGTGAGTCGGGGACGCAAACCACAGATACGCAGTATTTT	CAISESGTQTTDTQYF
few	TRBV28	.	TRBJ1-5	TGTGCCAGCAGCCACACAAAACAGGGTCAAAATCAGCCCCAGCATTTT	CASSHTKQGQNQPQHF
.	TRBV10-3	TRBD2	TRBJ2-7	TGTGCCATCACCCCGGGGGGGCCCCAGGAGCAGTACTTC	CAITPGGPQEQYF
.	TRBV19	.	TRBJ2-7	TGTGCCAGTAGTATCGGCAGGGACTACGAGCAGTACTTC	CASSIGRDYEQYF
.	TRBV2	.	TRBJ2-6	TGTGCCAGCAGCCCCAGCCCTTCTGGGGCCAACGTCCTGACTTTC	CASSPSPSGANVLTF
.	TRBV28	.	TRBJ2-7	TGTGCCAGCAGTGGCCTAGGGCCAGTTGGTAAAAGGGAGCAGTACTTC	CASSGLGPVGKREQYF
.	TRBV7-2	.	TRBJ1-5	TGTGCCAGCAGCGCCGAGAGTGGTAGCAATCAGCCCCAGCATTTT	CASSAESGSNQPQHF
.	TRBV5-1	.	TRBJ1-2	TGCGCCAGCAGCTTGGTGGGGGACTCAAACTATGGCTACACCTTC	CASSLVGDSNYGYTF
.	TRBV19	.	TRBJ2-3	TGTGCCACAAAAATTTCAGATACGCAGTATTTT	CATKISDTQYF
.	TRBV4-3	TRBD2	TRBJ2-1	TGCGCCAGCAGCCCCCGGCTAGCGGGCTCCTACAATGAGCAGTTCTTC	CASSPRLAGSYNEQFF
.	TRBV7-2	TRBD2	TRBJ2-2	TGTGCCAGCAGCTTAGGGACTAGCGGTACCACCGGGGAGCTGTTTTTT	CASSLGTSGTTGELFF
.	TRBV28	.	TRBJ1-4	TGTGCCAGCAGTTTATATCAGGCGGGGAATGAAAAACTGTTTTTT	CASSLYQAGNEKLFF
.	TRBV19	.	TRBJ2-1	TGTGCCAGTAGAGTAAAGGGCGGAGACGTAGACAATGAGCAGTTCTTC	CASRVKGGDVDNEQFF
.	TRBV5-6	.	TRBJ2-7	TGTGCCAGCAGCTTGCGCAGGGGCAACGAGCAGTACTTC	CASSLRRGNEQYF
few	TRBV10-1	TRBD1	TRBJ2-2	TGCGCCAGCAGAAAGGGACAGGGGGCCGCCGGGGAGCTGTTTTTT	CASRKGQGAAGELFF
.	TRBV10-3	TRBD1	TRBJ1-2	TGTGCCATCAGGCGAGAGGAAGGGACAGGGGAAGGCTACACCTTC	CAIRREEGTGEGYTF
.	TRBV7-3	TRBD2	TRBJ2-5	TGTGCCAGCAGCCCCATGGCGGGAGTGCGGGAGACCCAGTACTTC	CASSPMAGVRETQYF
.	TRBV10-3	.	TRBJ2-3	TGTGCCATCAGGCTAGGGGACGTCGCAGATACGCAGTATTTT	CAIRLGDVADTQYF
once	TRBV20-1	.	TRBJ2-7	TGCAGTGCGCGGGATATCGACGAGCAGTACTTC	CSARDIDEQYF
.	TRBV7-9	.	TRBJ2-5	TGTGCCAGCAGCTTGAGGGGCCCAAACCAAGAGACCCAGTACTTC	CASSLRGPNQETQYF
once	TRBV6-1	.	TRBJ2-7	TGTGCCAGCAGTGTATCAGTAAACTACGAGCAGTACTTC	CASSVSVNYEQYF